This entry lists 26 T cell receptor beta chains sequenced from one sample in a study of OX40 agonist ivuxolimab in advanced cancers. TCRdb keeps only in-frame clones here, not all; method: immunoSEQ multiplex PCR. The data show fewer than 95,000 clones, more than 85% seen once. Here the sequenced sample was CD4+ or CD8+ T cells sorted from blood, taken in a trial of the OX40 agonist ivuxolimab. These receptors all come from an adult with an advanced solid tumor such as melanoma, head and neck, liver or kidney cancer.

This chain joins TRBV5-8 and TRBJ1-6; no clear D. The CDR3 sequence is 14 residues long. Trimming took 4 bases from V and 0 from J, leaving 5 bases between them. Germline CDR1 SGHTS, CDR2 YDEGEE. Here the CDR3 reads CASSPSSYNSPLHF. The CDR3 DNA reads as TGTGCCAGCAGCCCAAGCTCCTATAATTCACCCCTCCACTTT.

The rearrangement links TRBV19 to TRBJ2-1; the D is unclear. CDR1 is LNHDA, CDR2 SQIVND, per germline (reference sequence). The CDR3 extends over 13 amino acids. The V end was cut by 6 bases, the J end by 2 bases, with 8 bases between. The DNA of the CDR3 is TGTGCCAGTAGGGGCAGGACCTACAATGAGCAGTTCTTC. Translated, it gives CASRGRTYNEQFF. The entire variable domain, with the rest obtained from reference TRBV19 and TRBJ2-1, is as follows: DGGITQSPKYLFRKEGQNVTLSCEQNLNHDAMYWYRQDPGQGLRLIYYSQIVNDFQKGDIAEGYSVSREKKESFPLTVTSAQKNPTAFYLCASRGRTYNEQFFGPGTRLTVL.

This chain connects TRBV7-8 to TRBJ2-1; TRBD1 matches at 7 bases. The CDR3 sequence is 16 residues long. In germline, CDR1 is SGHVS, CDR2 FQNEAQ. The J segment lost 3 bases and the V segment lost 1 base, leaving 6 bases of the junction unmatched. The CDR3 nucleotides read TGTGCCAGCAGCTTAGTCGAGGGGGCGGACTACAATGAGCAGTTCTTC. This translates into CASSLVEGADYNEQFF. Complete variable domain (other parts from reference TRBV7-8 and TRBJ2-1): GAGVSQSPRYKVAKRGQDVALRCDPISGHVSLFWYQQALGQGPEFLTYFQNEAQLDKSGLPSDRFFAERPEGSVSTLKIQRTQQEDSAVYLCASSLVEGADYNEQFFGPGTRLTVL.

The CDR3 nucleotides read TGTGCCAGCAGCTTAGAGGGTGCGACCTACGAGCAGTACTTC. Its protein is CASSLEGATYEQYF. J is TRBJ2-7 and V is TRBV11-2; D is ambiguous. The CDR3 runs 14 residues. CDR1 and CDR2 from the germline V gene are SGHAT and FQNNGV. V lost 0 bases and J 2 bases, leaving 8 bases between the germline ends.

Points on this clone: Other nucleotide sequences in the sample specify the same CDR3. J is TRBJ1-5 and V is TRBV27; TRBD1 aligns across 7 bases. This CDR3 spans 14 amino acids. Per germline, CDR1 MNHEY and CDR2 SMNVEV (reference sequence). The junction had 3 bases not matched to a gene; V was cut back by 5 bases and J by 2 bases. CDR3: CASSLRGGNQPQHF. The CDR3 nucleotides read TGTGCCAGCAGTCTCAGGGGGGGCAATCAGCCCCAGCATTTT.

This clone appeared a single time. The V and J genes are TRBV9 and TRBJ2-7; no definite D call. V shed 0 bases and J shed 5 bases, with 12 bases lying between them. The germline V gene encodes CDR1 SGDLS and CDR2 YYNGEE. The CDR3 runs 14 residues. The CDR3 coding sequence is TGTGCCAGCAGCGTAGACTCGGCATTTGACGAGCAGTACTTC. Its protein is CASSVDSAFDEQYF.

The chain carries TRBV11-2 and TRBJ2-3; 9 bases are shared with TRBD2. The CDR3 runs to 15 residues. CDR1 SGHAT and CDR2 FQNNGV come from the germline V gene. The V gene end was trimmed by 2 bases and the J gene end by 0 bases; junction bases not matched to a gene: 0. CDR3 sequence (DNA): TGTGCCAGCAGCTTAACTAGCGGGAGCACAGATACGCAGTATTTT. Amino acid sequence: CASSLTSGSTDTQYF.

The rearrangement links TRBV5-4 to TRBJ1-2; 9 bases line up with TRBD1. Trimming at V came to 5 bases and at J to 5 bases, leaving 4 bases not matched to a gene. CDR3 size: 13 residues. The germline V gene encodes CDR1 SGHNT and CDR2 YYREEE (reference sequence). The DNA of the CDR3 is TGTGCCAGCAGTCCCGGGACAGGGTATGGCTACACCTTC. It translates to CASSPGTGYGYTF.

The chain joins TRBV7-6 to TRBJ1-3, with TRBD1 as a possible D gene (5 bases). V was clipped by 1 base and J by 2 bases, with 9 bases between them. Germline values: CDR1 SGHVS, CDR2 FNYEAQ. The CDR3 sequence is 15 residues long. The chain's CDR3 is CASSLGPGTGNTIYF. The CDR3 bases are TGTGCCAGCAGCTTAGGGCCAGGGACTGGAAACACCATATATTTT. Based on the CDR3 plus reference TRBV7-6 and TRBJ1-3, the full variable domain is GAGVSQSPRYKVTKRGQDVALRCDPISGHVSLYWYRQALGQGPEFLTYFNYEAQQDKSGLPNDRFSAERPEGSISTLTIQRTEQRDSAMYRCASSLGPGTGNTIYFGEGSWLTVV.

This clone was observed a handful of times. This chain connects TRBV12-5 to TRBJ1-1; 7 nucleotides match TRBD1. The J segment lost 5 bases and the V segment lost 1 base, leaving 4 bases of the junction unmatched. The CDR3 spans 14 residues. CDR1 LGHNT and CDR2 FRNRAP come from the germline V gene. CDR3 coding DNA: TGTGCTAGTGGTTTGGAAGGGGGCGAAACTGAAGCTTTCTTT. Translating it yields CASGLEGGETEAFF.

This clone has only a few counts. This chain connects TRBV11-2 to TRBJ1-2; 10 bases agree with TRBD1. The CDR3 has 14 residues. Germline CDR1 reads SGHAT; CDR2 reads FQNNGV. Trimming cost V 4 bases and J 8 bases; bases outside gene matches: 7. The CDR3 loop is CASSSTGGGKGYTF. The CDR3 DNA is TGTGCCAGCAGCTCGACAGGGGGCGGGAAGGGCTACACCTTC.

The rearrangement uses TRBV7-9 and TRBJ1-2; TRBD1 agrees at 10 bases. V was pared by 7 bases and J by 2 bases, with 10 bases of the junction left unmatched. CDR3 size: 16 residues. Germline CDR1 reads SEHNR; CDR2 reads FQNEAQ (reference sequence). CDR3 residues: CASTWTGGLENYGYTF. The CDR3 coding sequence is TGTGCCAGCACTTGGACAGGGGGGTTGGAAAACTATGGCTACACCTTC.

The CDR3 protein is CASSPLQGAVGEQYF. The CDR3 DNA follows: TGTGCCAGCAGCCCCCTGCAGGGGGCAGTCGGGGAGCAGTACTTC. V usage is TRBV7-2 and J usage is TRBJ2-7, with 8 nucleotides matching TRBD1. The CDR3 totals 15 residues. Losses at the gene ends were 5 bases for V and 7 bases for J; bases not matched to a gene: 13. Germline V gene lookup returns CDR1 SGHTA and CDR2 FQGNSA.

The V and J genes are TRBV6-5 and TRBJ1-1; D is perhaps TRBD1 (5 bases). Per the germline V gene, CDR1 is MNHEY and CDR2 is SVGAGI. V lost 5 bases and J lost 4, with 11 bases in between. The CDR3 has 13 amino acids. The CDR3 DNA sequence: TGTGCCAGCAGTAGGGGACGGACCACTGAAGCTTTCTTT. Translating gives CASSRGRTTEAFF.

Only one count was recorded for this clone. DNA of the CDR3: TGTGCCTGGAGCCCTCTTGGAAGTTCAGATACGCAGTATTTT. This sequence encodes CAWSPLGSSDTQYF. J is TRBJ2-3 and V is TRBV30; D is undetermined. The germline V gene has CDR1 GTSNPN and CDR2 SVGIG (reference sequence). The CDR3 extends over 14 amino acids. Trimming left V 3 bases short and J 4 bases short, with 14 bases between.

This chain uses TRBV13 with TRBJ2-1, with D unresolved. This CDR3 is built from 12 residues. Germline CDR1 is PRHDT and CDR2 is FYEKMQ (reference sequence). Between the trimmed V and J ends, which lost 4 bases and 7 bases, there was a span of 8 bases. The CDR3 DNA is TGTGCCAGCAGCTCAACATATAATGAGCAGTTCTTC. Amino acid sequence: CASSSTYNEQFF.

The chain combines TRBV7-9 with TRBJ2-7, with no clear D. V was pared by 8 bases and J by 2 bases, with 10 bases between. The CDR3 is 12 amino acids. Germline CDR1 reads SEHNR; CDR2 reads FQNEAQ (reference sequence). DNA of the CDR3: TGTGCCAGCTCTCCTTATACCTACGAGCAGTACTTC. Its protein product is CASSPYTYEQYF.

This chain joins TRBV6-5 and TRBJ1-4; 8 nucleotides match TRBD1. CDR3 size: 15 residues. From germline, CDR1 is MNHEY and CDR2 SVGAGI. V gave up 5 bases and J gave up 0 bases; unmatched junction bases: 2. CDR3 in DNA: TGTGCCAGCAGTGGGGGACAGGCAACTAATGAAAAACTGTTTTTT. It translates to CASSGGQATNEKLFF.

The rearrangement joins TRBV27 to TRBJ1-2; D unclear. Trimming pared 2 bases from V and 4 bases from J, leaving 8 bases between. This CDR3 spans 13 amino acids. Germline-derived CDR1 and CDR2 are MNHEY and SMNVEV (reference sequence). As DNA, the CDR3 is TGTGCCAGCAGTTTAAGCCCCTCCTATGGCTACACCTTC. It is translated as CASSLSPSYGYTF.

The chain joins TRBV23-1 to TRBJ2-5; possible D gene TRBD1, 5 bases. TRBV23-1 is placed among ORFs of uncertain function. The CDR3 consists of 14 residues. V lost 3 bases and J lost 0, with 8 bases in between. The CDR3 loop is CASSHKDNQETQYF. The DNA for the CDR3 is TGCGCCAGCAGTCACAAGGACAACCAAGAGACCCAGTACTTC.

V gene TRBV5-1 combines with J gene TRBJ2-7; weak D call: TRBD1 (6 bases). Trimming took off 5 bases at V and 3 bases at J, with 12 bases between the two ends. Looked up from germline, CDR1 is SGHRS and CDR2 is YFSETQ. CDR3 size: 13 residues. The CDR3 region is CASSSGDGYEQYF. CDR3 coding DNA: TGCGCCAGCAGTTCAGGGGACGGCTACGAGCAGTACTTC.

The chain recombines TRBV19 with TRBJ1-2; 7 nucleotides align to TRBD1. Germline V CDR1 and CDR2: LNHDA, SQIVND (reference sequence). Trimming removed 6 bases from V and 0 bases from J; junction bases left unmatched: 7. This CDR3 is built from 15 residues. The CDR3 nucleotides read TGTGCCAGTAGCCGAAGGGACAGCTCTAACTATGGCTACACCTTC. As protein: CASSRRDSSNYGYTF.

This chain uses TRBV21-1 with TRBJ2-3; the table's TRBD2 call for D was not verified on the DNA. TRBV21-1 is a pseudogene. The CDR3 is made up of 18 amino acids. CDR3 region: CASSKDRTSGPTGDTQYF. The CDR3 nucleotides are TGTGCCAGCAGCAAAGACAGGACTAGCGGACCGACGGGGGATACGCAGTATTTT.

The chain is built from TRBV7-9 and TRBJ2-5; 12 positions match TRBD1. Germline assignment: CDR1 SEHNR and CDR2 FQNEAQ (reference sequence). The CDR3 length is 16 residues. V shed 2 bases, J shed 5 bases, and the junction held 6 bases outside the gene matches. In DNA, the CDR3 is TGTGCCAGCAGCTTACGGGACAGGGGGCGAAGGGAGACCCAGTACTTC. Encoded protein: CASSLRDRGRRETQYF.

The chain links TRBV19 to TRBJ2-1; D call uncertain. V lost 5 bases and J lost 0, with 14 bases in between. CDR1 and CDR2 from the germline V gene are LNHDA and SQIVND (reference sequence). The CDR3 covers 16 residues. Here the CDR3 reads CASSPWSESSYNEQFF. The CDR3 nucleotides are TGTGCCAGTAGTCCCTGGTCCGAGAGCTCCTACAATGAGCAGTTCTTC.

This sequence joins TRBV19 and TRBJ2-1, with D possibly being TRBD1 or TRBD2 (5 bases each). This CDR3 is 13 amino acids long. Germline loops: CDR1 LNHDA, CDR2 SQIVND (reference sequence). Between the trimmed V and J ends, which lost 4 bases and 5 bases, there was a span of 9 bases. The CDR3 here is CASSKGRNNEQFF. CDR3 nucleotide sequence: TGTGCCAGTAGTAAGGGGAGAAACAATGAGCAGTTCTTC. Full variable domain (missing parts from reference TRBV19 and TRBJ2-1): DGGITQSPKYLFRKEGQNVTLSCEQNLNHDAMYWYRQDPGQGLRLIYYSQIVNDFQKGDIAEGYSVSREKKESFPLTVTSAQKNPTAFYLCASSKGRNNEQFFGPGTRLTVL.